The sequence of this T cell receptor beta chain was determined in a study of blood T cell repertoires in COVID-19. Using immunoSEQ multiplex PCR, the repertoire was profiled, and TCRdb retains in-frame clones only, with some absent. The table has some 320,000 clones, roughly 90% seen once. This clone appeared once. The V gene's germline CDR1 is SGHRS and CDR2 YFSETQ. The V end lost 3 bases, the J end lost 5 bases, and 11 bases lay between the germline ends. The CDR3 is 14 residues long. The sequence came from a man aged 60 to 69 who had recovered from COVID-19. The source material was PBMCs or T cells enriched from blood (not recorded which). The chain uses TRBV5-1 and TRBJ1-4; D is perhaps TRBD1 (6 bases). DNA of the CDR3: TGCGCCAGCAGCTCCACAGGGAACAATGAAAAACTGTTTTTT. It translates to CASSSTGNNEKLFF. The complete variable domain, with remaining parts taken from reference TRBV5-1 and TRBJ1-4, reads KAGVTQTPRYLIKTRGQQVTLSCSPISGHRSVSWYQQTPGQGLQFLFEYFSETQRNKGNFPGRFSGRQFSNSRSEMNVSTLELGDSALYLCASSSTGNNEKLFFGSGTQLSVL.